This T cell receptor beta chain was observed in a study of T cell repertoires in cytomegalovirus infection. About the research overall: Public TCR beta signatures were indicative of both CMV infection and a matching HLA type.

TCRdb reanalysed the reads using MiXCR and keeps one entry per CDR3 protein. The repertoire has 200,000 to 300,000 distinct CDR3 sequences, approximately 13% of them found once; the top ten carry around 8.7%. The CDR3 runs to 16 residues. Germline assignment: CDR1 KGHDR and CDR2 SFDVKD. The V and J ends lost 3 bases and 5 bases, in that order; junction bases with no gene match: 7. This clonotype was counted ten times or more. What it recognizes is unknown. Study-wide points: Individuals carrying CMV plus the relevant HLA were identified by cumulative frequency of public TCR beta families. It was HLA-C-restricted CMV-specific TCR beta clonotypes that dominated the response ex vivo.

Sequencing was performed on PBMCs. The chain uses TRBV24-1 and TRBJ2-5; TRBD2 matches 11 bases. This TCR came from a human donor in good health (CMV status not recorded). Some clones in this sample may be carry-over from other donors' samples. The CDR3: CATSDLGTSGPETQYF. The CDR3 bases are TGTGCCACCAGTGATCTCGGGACTAGCGGCCCGGAGACCCAGTACTTC.